A selection of T cell receptor beta chains follows, all from one sample in a study of shared clonotypes between healthy human individuals. Clones were sequenced by immunoSEQ multiplex PCR, and TCRdb holds only the in-frame ones, with some missing. The table includes hundreds of thousands of clones, about 91% detected once. The specimen was naive CD8+ T cells sorted from blood. These receptors all come from a man aged 30 to 45 in good health. Both conserved end residues are part of each CDR3. D genes are given only for firm matches. Clone size is given for some rows only: seen once, a few or many times, or a class if the clone is expanded.

d_call: TRBD1
cdr3_length: 15
j_call: TRBJ2-7
clone_size: .
v_call: TRBV19
cdr3_nt: TGTGCCAGTAGTATTGGGACAGGGAAGGGCTACGAGCAGTACTTC
cdr3_aa: CASSIGTGKGYEQYF

d_call: TRBD1
cdr3_length: 15
j_call: TRBJ1-1
clone_size: .
v_call: TRBV5-1
cdr3_nt: TGCGCCAGCAGCTTGGAGGGACAGGGGAACACTGAAGCTTTCTTT
cdr3_aa: CASSLEGQGNTEAFF

d_call: .
cdr3_length: 13
j_call: TRBJ2-7
clone_size: .
v_call: TRBV5-1
cdr3_nt: TGCGCCAGCAGCCTATACCGGGACAACGAGCAGTACTTC
cdr3_aa: CASSLYRDNEQYF

d_call: TRBD2
cdr3_length: 16
j_call: TRBJ2-4
clone_size: .
v_call: TRBV7-9
cdr3_nt: TGTGCCAGCAGCTCCAGGACTAGCGGGACCAAAAACATTCAGTACTTC
cdr3_aa: CASSSRTSGTKNIQYF

d_call: .
cdr3_length: 15
j_call: TRBJ2-7
clone_size: .
v_call: TRBV27
cdr3_nt: TGTGCCAGCAGCCGAGCGGGTCTTGAGACCTACGAGCAGTACTTC
cdr3_aa: CASSRAGLETYEQYF

d_call: .
cdr3_length: 14
j_call: TRBJ2-5
clone_size: .
v_call: TRBV6-6
cdr3_nt: TGTGCCAGCAGTGTTACAGGTGCCGGAGAGACCCAGTACTTC
cdr3_aa: CASSVTGAGETQYF

d_call: .
cdr3_length: 13
j_call: TRBJ2-7
clone_size: .
v_call: TRBV18
cdr3_nt: TGTGCCAGCTCACCGGACAGTTCCTACGAGCAGTACTTC
cdr3_aa: CASSPDSSYEQYF

d_call: .
cdr3_length: 16
j_call: TRBJ2-3
clone_size: .
v_call: TRBV4-1
cdr3_nt: TGCGCCAGCAGCCAAGTACAGGCGGCAAGCACAGATACGCAGTATTTT
cdr3_aa: CASSQVQAASTDTQYF

d_call: TRBD2
cdr3_length: 16
j_call: TRBJ2-3
clone_size: .
v_call: TRBV27
cdr3_nt: TGTGCCAGCAGTGCGATTAGCGGGAGTTTATCAGATACGCAGTATTTT
cdr3_aa: CASSAISGSLSDTQYF

d_call: .
cdr3_length: 13
j_call: TRBJ2-2
clone_size: .
v_call: TRBV5-6
cdr3_nt: TGTGCCAGCAGCTTCTGGCCACCCGGGGAGCTGTTTTTT
cdr3_aa: CASSFWPPGELFF

d_call: .
cdr3_length: 15
j_call: TRBJ1-2
clone_size: .
v_call: TRBV19
cdr3_nt: TGTGCCAGTAAAGAGGGAGGACTTACTAACTATGGCTACACCTTC
cdr3_aa: CASKEGGLTNYGYTF

d_call: .
cdr3_length: 16
j_call: TRBJ2-7
clone_size: .
v_call: TRBV4-3
cdr3_nt: TGCGCCAACAGCCAAGCGGAGAGTACAGGGCGGGACGAGCAGTACTTC
cdr3_aa: CANSQAESTGRDEQYF

d_call: .
cdr3_length: 15
j_call: TRBJ2-3
clone_size: .
v_call: TRBV4-1
cdr3_nt: TGCGCCAGCAGCCAAGAACCCGGGACCCTTTCTTGCACGTATTTT
cdr3_aa: CASSQEPGTLSCTYF

d_call: TRBD1
cdr3_length: 15
j_call: TRBJ2-1
clone_size: .
v_call: TRBV28
cdr3_nt: TGTGCCAGCAGTACCCTTGGGACAGGGTACAATGAGCAGTTCTTC
cdr3_aa: CASSTLGTGYNEQFF

d_call: .
cdr3_length: 13
j_call: TRBJ1-1
clone_size: .
v_call: TRBV9
cdr3_nt: TGTGCCAGCACGGGCAGGGGAGACACTGAAGCTTTCTTT
cdr3_aa: CASTGRGDTEAFF

d_call: .
cdr3_length: 14
j_call: TRBJ2-5
clone_size: .
v_call: TRBV11-2
cdr3_nt: TGTGCCAGCAGCTTAGGGCTAGCTCAAGAGACCCAGTACTTC
cdr3_aa: CASSLGLAQETQYF

d_call: .
cdr3_length: 15
j_call: TRBJ1-1
clone_size: .
v_call: TRBV9
cdr3_nt: TGTGCCAGCAGCGTAGATACAGGGTTGGGCACTGAAGCTTTCTTT
cdr3_aa: CASSVDTGLGTEAFF

d_call: TRBD1
cdr3_length: 18
j_call: TRBJ2-1
clone_size: .
v_call: TRBV6-1
cdr3_nt: TGTGCCAGCAGTGAAGGGCCAGGGGGCGCAAAAGGTGGGAATGAGCAGTTCTTC
cdr3_aa: CASSEGPGGAKGGNEQFF

d_call: .
cdr3_length: 13
j_call: TRBJ2-7
clone_size: .
v_call: TRBV27
cdr3_nt: TGTGCCAGCAGTCCGCTTACAATCTACGAGCAGTACTTC
cdr3_aa: CASSPLTIYEQYF

d_call: .
cdr3_length: 15
j_call: TRBJ2-1
clone_size: .
v_call: TRBV4-3
cdr3_nt: TGCGCCAGCAGCGTCAGTCGGGCCGCTAACAATGAGCAGTTCTTC
cdr3_aa: CASSVSRAANNEQFF

d_call: .
cdr3_length: 16
j_call: TRBJ1-1
clone_size: .
v_call: TRBV7-9
cdr3_nt: TGTGCCAGCAGCACCGGCCAGGGTGGCTTGGACACTGAAGCTTTCTTT
cdr3_aa: CASSTGQGGLDTEAFF

d_call: TRBD2
cdr3_length: 16
j_call: TRBJ2-5
clone_size: .
v_call: TRBV15
cdr3_nt: TGTGCCACCAGCAGCCCGGGACTAGCGGCTGAAGAGACCCAGTACTTC
cdr3_aa: CATSSPGLAAEETQYF

d_call: .
cdr3_length: 17
j_call: TRBJ1-5
clone_size: once
v_call: TRBV6-1
cdr3_nt: TGTGCCAGCAGTGAACGGTTTTCGGGATATAGCAATCAGCCCCAGCATTTT
cdr3_aa: CASSERFSGYSNQPQHF

d_call: TRBD2
cdr3_length: 15
j_call: TRBJ2-7
clone_size: .
v_call: TRBV19
cdr3_nt: TGTGCCAGTAGTATTGGGACTAGGAGCTCCTACGAGCAGTACTTC
cdr3_aa: CASSIGTRSSYEQYF

d_call: .
cdr3_length: 15
j_call: TRBJ2-7
clone_size: .
v_call: TRBV11-2
cdr3_nt: TGTGCCAGCAGCTTAGCGGCGGGTAGATACTACGAGCAGTACTTC
cdr3_aa: CASSLAAGRYYEQYF

d_call: .
cdr3_length: 15
j_call: TRBJ2-2
clone_size: .
v_call: TRBV9
cdr3_nt: TGTGCCAGCAGCGCCGAGTCAGACAACACCGGGGAGCTGTTTTTT
cdr3_aa: CASSAESDNTGELFF

d_call: .
cdr3_length: 14
j_call: TRBJ1-2
clone_size: .
v_call: TRBV11-2
cdr3_nt: TGTGCCAGCAGCTTATCCGGGACCCCGTATGGCTACACCTTC
cdr3_aa: CASSLSGTPYGYTF

d_call: TRBD1
cdr3_length: 14
j_call: TRBJ2-5
clone_size: .
v_call: TRBV9
cdr3_nt: TGTGCCAGCAGCAGGACAGGGGGCTTAGAGACCCAGTACTTC
cdr3_aa: CASSRTGGLETQYF

d_call: TRBD1
cdr3_length: 15
j_call: TRBJ2-3
clone_size: once
v_call: TRBV7-6
cdr3_nt: TGTGCCAGCAGCCTCGAGGACAGGGGGCGAGATACGCAGTATTTT
cdr3_aa: CASSLEDRGRDTQYF

d_call: .
cdr3_length: 13
j_call: TRBJ2-7
clone_size: .
v_call: TRBV6-1
cdr3_nt: TGTGCCAGCAGTGAAGGGGTTTCCTACGAGCAGTACTTC
cdr3_aa: CASSEGVSYEQYF

d_call: TRBD1
cdr3_length: 17
j_call: TRBJ2-1
clone_size: once
v_call: TRBV5-1
cdr3_nt: TGCGCCAGCAGCTCCAGGGGGCCAACTACATTCGGCGATGAGCAGTTCTTC
cdr3_aa: CASSSRGPTTFGDEQFF

d_call: TRBD1
cdr3_length: 13
j_call: TRBJ1-5
clone_size: .
v_call: TRBV28
cdr3_nt: TGTGCCAGCATGCCAGGGGGCTCTCAGCCCCAGCATTTT
cdr3_aa: CASMPGGSQPQHF

d_call: .
cdr3_length: 16
j_call: TRBJ2-3
clone_size: .
v_call: TRBV7-9
cdr3_nt: TGTGCCAGCAGCCATGCAGGACAGACCTACACAGATACGCAGTATTTT
cdr3_aa: CASSHAGQTYTDTQYF

d_call: .
cdr3_length: 13
j_call: TRBJ1-5
clone_size: .
v_call: TRBV28
cdr3_nt: TGTGCCAGTGGGTTGGGAAGCAATCAGCCCCAGCATTTT
cdr3_aa: CASGLGSNQPQHF

d_call: TRBD2
cdr3_length: 13
j_call: TRBJ2-5
clone_size: .
v_call: TRBV10-1
cdr3_nt: TGCGCCAGCAGTACAGCGGGACAAGAGACCCAGTACTTC
cdr3_aa: CASSTAGQETQYF

d_call: .
cdr3_length: 15
j_call: TRBJ2-1
clone_size: once
v_call: TRBV10-3
cdr3_nt: TGTGCCATCAGTGAGTCGAACAGAGTTGACAATGAGCAGTTCTTC
cdr3_aa: CAISESNRVDNEQFF

d_call: .
cdr3_length: 14
j_call: TRBJ1-1
clone_size: .
v_call: TRBV27
cdr3_nt: TGTGCCAGCAGTTATGTGGGCAGGAACACTGAAGCTTTCTTT
cdr3_aa: CASSYVGRNTEAFF

d_call: .
cdr3_length: 14
j_call: TRBJ2-1
clone_size: .
v_call: TRBV6-5
cdr3_nt: TGTGCCAGCAGTTGCCCGAGCCCCCACGGTGAGCAGTTCTTC
cdr3_aa: CASSCPSPHGEQFF

d_call: TRBD2
cdr3_length: 19
j_call: TRBJ2-1
clone_size: .
v_call: TRBV7-6
cdr3_nt: TGTGCCAGCAGCCCGGGACTAGCGCACAGTGAGAGCTCCTACAATGAGCAGTTCTTC
cdr3_aa: CASSPGLAHSESSYNEQFF

d_call: .
cdr3_length: 15
j_call: TRBJ2-7
clone_size: .
v_call: TRBV7-2
cdr3_nt: TGTGCCAGCAGCCAAGGACCCGTAACATCCTACGAGCAGTACTTC
cdr3_aa: CASSQGPVTSYEQYF

d_call: TRBD2
cdr3_length: 16
j_call: TRBJ2-7
clone_size: .
v_call: TRBV7-6
cdr3_nt: TGTGCCAGCAGCGTCGGACTAGCGGAAGTCTCCTACGAGCAGTACTTC
cdr3_aa: CASSVGLAEVSYEQYF

d_call: TRBD1
cdr3_length: 14
j_call: TRBJ2-7
clone_size: .
v_call: TRBV6-5
cdr3_nt: TGTGCCAGCAGTGCTGGACAGGCCCACTACGAGCAGTACTTC
cdr3_aa: CASSAGQAHYEQYF

d_call: .
cdr3_length: 14
j_call: TRBJ2-7
clone_size: .
v_call: TRBV27
cdr3_nt: TGTGCCAGCAGTCCCTTCCGGGGTCATTACGAGCAGTACTTC
cdr3_aa: CASSPFRGHYEQYF